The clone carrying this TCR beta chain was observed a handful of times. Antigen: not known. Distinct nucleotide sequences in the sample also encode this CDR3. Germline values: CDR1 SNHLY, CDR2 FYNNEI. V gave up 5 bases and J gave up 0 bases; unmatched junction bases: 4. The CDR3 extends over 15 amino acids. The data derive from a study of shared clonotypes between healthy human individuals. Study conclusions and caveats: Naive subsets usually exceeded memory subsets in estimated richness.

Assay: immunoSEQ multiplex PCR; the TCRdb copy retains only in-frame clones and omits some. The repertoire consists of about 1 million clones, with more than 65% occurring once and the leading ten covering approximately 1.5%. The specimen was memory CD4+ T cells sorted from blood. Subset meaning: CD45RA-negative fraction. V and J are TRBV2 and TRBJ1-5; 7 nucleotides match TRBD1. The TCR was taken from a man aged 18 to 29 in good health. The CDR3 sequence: CASSRQGYSNQPQHF. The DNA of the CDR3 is TGTGCCAGCAGTAGACAGGGATATAGCAATCAGCCCCAGCATTTT.